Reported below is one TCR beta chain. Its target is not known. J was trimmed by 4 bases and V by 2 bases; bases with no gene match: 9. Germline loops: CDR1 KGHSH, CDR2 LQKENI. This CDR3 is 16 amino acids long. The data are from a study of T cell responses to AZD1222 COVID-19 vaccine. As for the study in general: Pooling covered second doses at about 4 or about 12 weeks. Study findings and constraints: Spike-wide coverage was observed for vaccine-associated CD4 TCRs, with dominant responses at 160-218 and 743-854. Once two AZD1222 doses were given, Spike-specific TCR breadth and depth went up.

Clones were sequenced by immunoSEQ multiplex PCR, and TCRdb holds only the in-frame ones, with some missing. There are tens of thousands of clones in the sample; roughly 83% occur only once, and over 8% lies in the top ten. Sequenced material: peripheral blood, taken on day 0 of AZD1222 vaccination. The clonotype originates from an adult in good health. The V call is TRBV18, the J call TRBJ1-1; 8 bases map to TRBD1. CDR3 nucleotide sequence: TGTGCCAGCTCACCAAGTACACAGGGGGGGAGCACTGAAGCTTTCTTT. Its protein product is CASSPSTQGGSTEAFF.